One sample yielded the 20 T cell receptor beta chains listed below, sequenced in a study of CD8 T cells in Susac syndrome. After extraction with the RNeasy kit, 0.5 to 1 ug of the RNA was reverse transcribed using random hexamers. In TCRdb, the immunoSEQ multiplex PCR reads were re-called with MiXCR into one record per CDR3 protein. The sample yields fewer than 150,000 distinct CDR3 sequences, approximately 89% seen once. Sequenced input: CD8+ T cells from PBMCs. These receptors were obtained from a human donor with multiple sclerosis.

This chain uses TRBV28 with TRBJ1-1; TRBD1 is a possible D gene (5 bases). This CDR3 region has 14 residues. The germline CDR1 and CDR2 sequences are MDHEN and SYDVKM. V was pared by 5 bases and J by 0 bases, with 10 bases between. CDR3 nucleotides: TGTGCCAGCAGTGTAACCAGGGTGAACACTGAAGCTTTCTTT. Protein sequence: CASSVTRVNTEAFF.

The chain links TRBV13 to TRBJ2-7, with D uncertain. Germline values: CDR1 PRHDT, CDR2 FYEKMQ (reference sequence). The CDR3 sequence is 15 residues long. Trimming took 4 bases from V and 7 from J, leaving 20 bases between them. CDR3 in amino acids: CASSSSIDALGEQYF. CDR3 in DNA: TGTGCCAGCAGCTCAAGCATTGACGCGCTGGGGGAGCAGTACTTC.

The chain employs TRBV29-1 and TRBJ2-1; 7 positions agree with TRBD2. This CDR3 region has 12 residues. Trimming at V came to 4 bases and at J to 7 bases, leaving 4 bases not matched to a gene. The germline gives CDR1 SQVTM, CDR2 ANQGSEA. The CDR3 region is CSVAVGGNEQFF. The CDR3 region has the DNA TGCAGCGTTGCTGTGGGAGGGAATGAGCAGTTCTTC.

The CDR3 reads CASSLTPLGTGELFF. CDR3 in DNA: TGTGCCAGCAGCTTGACACCGCTGGGCACCGGGGAGCTGTTTTTT. The genes are TRBV5-4 and TRBJ2-2; D unresolved. The V gene lost 1 base and the J gene lost 4 bases, with 11 bases spanning the gap. The CDR3 runs 15 residues. Germline V lookup: CDR1 SGHNT, CDR2 YYREEE (reference sequence).

The chain combines TRBV7-6 with TRBJ1-1; D is unresolved. Trimming took 1 base from V and 8 from J, leaving 8 bases between them. The CDR3 covers 12 residues. Germline loops: CDR1 SGHVS, CDR2 FNYEAQ. DNA for the CDR3: TGTGCCAGCAGCTTAGAGAACGTAGAAGCTTTCTTT. The encoded protein is CASSLENVEAFF.

The rearrangement links TRBV6-5 to TRBJ2-5; no clear D gene. CDR3 length equals 13 residues. Germline V CDR1 and CDR2: MNHEY, SVGAGI. Deletions cut 2 bases from V and 4 bases from J, with 8 bases between. CDR3 amino acids: CASSYGPGETQYF. CDR3 sequence (DNA): TGTGCCAGCAGTTACGGCCCGGGAGAGACCCAGTACTTC.

V usage is TRBV30 and J usage is TRBJ1-2; TRBD1 is a possible D gene (6 bases). CDR1 is GTSNPN, CDR2 SVGIG, per germline (reference sequence). Deletions cut 5 bases from V and 7 bases from J, with 20 bases between. The CDR3 consists of 14 residues. The CDR3 coding sequence is TGTGCCTGGGACCCCGGAAGGGGGGTGACTGGCTACACCTTC. This gives the protein CAWDPGRGVTGYTF.

V gene TRBV4-1 combines with J gene TRBJ1-4; 9 nucleotides match TRBD1. This CDR3 has 14 amino acids. Germline V gene sequence: CDR1 MGHRA, CDR2 YSYEKL. V was clipped by 4 bases and J by 7 bases; unmatched bases: 4. The CDR3, as DNA: TGCGCCAGCAGCCCAGGACAGGGGTCTGAAAAACTGTTTTTT. Protein: CASSPGQGSEKLFF.

The chain links TRBV19 to TRBJ1-2; a possible D gene is TRBD1 (6 bases). This CDR3 region has 11 residues. V dropped 9 bases and J dropped 3 bases, with 8 bases sitting between them. The germline V gene has CDR1 LNHDA and CDR2 SQIVND (reference sequence). DNA of the CDR3: TGTGCCAGCACAGGGTACTATGGCTACACCTTC. Its translation: CASTGYYGYTF. The entire variable domain, with the rest obtained from reference TRBV19 and TRBJ1-2, is as follows: DGGITQSPKYLFRKEGQNVTLSCEQNLNHDAMYWYRQDPGQGLRLIYYSQIVNDFQKGDIAEGYSVSREKKESFPLTVTSAQKNPTAFYLCASTGYYGYTFGSGTRLTVV.

This chain uses TRBV29-1 with TRBJ1-2; 9 nucleotides match TRBD1. Unmatched junction bases numbered 4, after V lost 1 base and J lost 4 bases. Germline V gene lookup returns CDR1 SQVTM and CDR2 ANQGSEA. The CDR3 is made up of 14 amino acids. The CDR3 protein is CSVEAPDRGYGYTF. CDR3 in DNA: TGCAGCGTTGAAGCCCCGGACAGGGGCTATGGCTACACCTTC.

The gene calls are TRBV4-2 and TRBJ2-7; D gene unclear. V lost 4 bases and J lost 2, with 9 bases in between. Germline V CDR1 and CDR2: LGHNA, YNFKEQ. The CDR3 spans 13 residues. CDR3 sequence: CASSPGSTYEQYF. The DNA for the CDR3 is TGTGCCAGCAGCCCCGGGTCTACCTACGAGCAGTACTTC.

The rearrangement uses TRBV7-7 and TRBJ2-2, with D uncertain. Germline lookup yields CDR1 SSHAT and CDR2 FNYEAQ (reference sequence). Trimming cost V 5 bases and J 7 bases, with 8 bases left between them. The CDR3 is made up of 12 amino acids. In DNA, the CDR3 is TGTGCCAGCAGCCCTCTAATCGGGGAGCTGTTTTTT. Encoded protein: CASSPLIGELFF.

The V gene is TRBV28, the J gene TRBJ2-1, with 9 bases aligning to TRBD1. There are 15 residues in the CDR3. Looked up from germline, CDR1 is MDHEN and CDR2 is SYDVKM. V was pared by 8 bases and J by 2 bases, with 7 bases of the junction left unmatched. The CDR3 sequence: CASESGTGTYNEQFF. CDR3 nucleotide sequence: TGTGCCAGCGAATCGGGGACAGGGACCTACAATGAGCAGTTCTTC. Using reference TRBV28 and TRBJ2-1 for the parts outside the CDR3, the full variable domain is DVKVTQSSRYLVKRTGEKVFLECVQDMDHENMFWYRQDPGLGLRLIYFSYDVKMKEKGDIPEGYSVSREKKERFSLILESASTNQTSMYLCASESGTGTYNEQFFGPGTRLTVL.

The chain recombines TRBV5-1 with TRBJ2-5; TRBD2 is a possible D gene (6 bases). There are 15 residues in the CDR3. Germline V gene data show CDR1 as SGHRS and CDR2 as YFSETQ. The ends were cut back, 2 bases at V and 2 bases at J, with 13 bases in the middle. The CDR3 spells CASSFSGGQQETQYF. CDR3 bases: TGCGCCAGCAGCTTTAGCGGCGGCCAACAAGAGACCCAGTACTTC.

The chain carries TRBV7-9 and TRBJ2-1; D remains ambiguous. This CDR3 has 13 amino acids. Trimming took 5 bases from V and 6 from J, leaving 11 bases between them. Germline CDR1 is SEHNR and CDR2 is FQNEAQ (reference sequence). This CDR3 reads CASSPPDRNEQFF. The CDR3 nucleotides are TGTGCCAGCAGCCCCCCGGACCGCAATGAGCAGTTCTTC.

The chain is built from TRBV11-2 and TRBJ2-7; 12 nucleotides line up with TRBD2. The CDR3 runs to 16 residues. The V gene end was trimmed by 5 bases and the J gene end by 0 bases; junction bases not matched to a gene: 5. CDR1 and CDR2 (germline): SGHAT, FQNNGV. CDR3 in DNA: TGTGCCAGCAGCCGACTAGCGGGAGACCTCTCCTACGAGCAGTACTTC. Translation: CASSRLAGDLSYEQYF.

CDR3 DNA: TGTGCCAGCAGTGCCCTCCGACCGGGCAACTATGGCTACACCTTC. Its translation is CASSALRPGNYGYTF. The chain employs TRBV27 and TRBJ1-2; D is ambiguous. The CDR3 has 15 residues. From germline, CDR1 is MNHEY and CDR2 SMNVEV (reference sequence). V was shortened by 5 bases and J by 2 bases, with 15 bases between the two germline ends.

The chain recombines TRBV7-9 with TRBJ1-2, with D uncertain. Trimming took 5 bases from V and 3 from J, leaving 16 bases between them. Per the germline V gene, CDR1 is SEHNR and CDR2 is FQNEAQ (reference sequence). This CDR3 is 15 amino acids long. The CDR3 DNA is TGTGCCAGCAGCCCAGGTCTCCAGCCCCACTATGGCTACACCTTC. This gives the protein CASSPGLQPHYGYTF.

The chain carries TRBV11-1 and TRBJ2-6, with a tentative D call TRBD2 (6 bases). The CDR3 runs to 15 residues. V was shortened by 4 bases and J by 2 bases, with 9 bases between the two germline ends. The germline V gene has CDR1 SGHAT and CDR2 FQDESV (reference sequence). The CDR3 DNA reads as TGTGCCAGCAGCTCCGCGGGGACTGGGGCCAACGTCCTGACTTTC. Its protein product is CASSSAGTGANVLTF.

This chain uses TRBV28 with TRBJ2-1; D could derive from TRBD1 or TRBD2 (5 bases each). The germline CDR1 and CDR2 sequences are MDHEN and SYDVKM. CDR3 size: 17 residues. V dropped 4 bases and J dropped 6 bases, with 22 bases sitting between them. For the CDR3, the DNA is TGTGCCAGCAGTTCCCGCGAGGGGCCCTTGACCGGCAATGAGCAGTTCTTC. Translated: CASSSREGPLTGNEQFF.